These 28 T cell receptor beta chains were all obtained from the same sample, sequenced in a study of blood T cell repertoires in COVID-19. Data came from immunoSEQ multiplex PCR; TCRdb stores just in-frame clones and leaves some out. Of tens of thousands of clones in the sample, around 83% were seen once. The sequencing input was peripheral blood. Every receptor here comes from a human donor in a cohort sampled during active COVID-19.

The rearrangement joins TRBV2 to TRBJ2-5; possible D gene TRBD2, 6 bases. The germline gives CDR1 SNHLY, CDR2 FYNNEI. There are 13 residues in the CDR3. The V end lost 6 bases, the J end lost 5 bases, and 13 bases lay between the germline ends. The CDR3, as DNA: TGTGCCAGCAGCTCGGAGGGGAGGGAGACCCAGTACTTC. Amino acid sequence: CASSSEGRETQYF.

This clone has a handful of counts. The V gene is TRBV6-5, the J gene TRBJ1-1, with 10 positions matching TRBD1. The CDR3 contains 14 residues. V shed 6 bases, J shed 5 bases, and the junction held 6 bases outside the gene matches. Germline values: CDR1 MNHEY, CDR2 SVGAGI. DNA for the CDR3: TGTGCCAGCAGCGTCGACAGGGGGCGGACTGAAGCTTTCTTT. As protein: CASSVDRGRTEAFF.

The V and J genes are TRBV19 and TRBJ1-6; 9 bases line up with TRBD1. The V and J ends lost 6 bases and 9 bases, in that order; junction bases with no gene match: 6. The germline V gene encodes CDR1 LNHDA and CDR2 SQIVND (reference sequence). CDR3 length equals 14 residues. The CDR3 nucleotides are TGTGCCAGTAGATCGGGACAGGGCGGTTCACCCCTCCACTTT. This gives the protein CASRSGQGGSPLHF.

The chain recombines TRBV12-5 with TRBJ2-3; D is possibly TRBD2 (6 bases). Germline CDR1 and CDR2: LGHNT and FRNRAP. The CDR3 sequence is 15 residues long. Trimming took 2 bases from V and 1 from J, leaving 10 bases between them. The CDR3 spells CASGLTGERTDTQYF. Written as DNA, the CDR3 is TGTGCTAGTGGTTTGACGGGAGAACGCACAGATACGCAGTATTTT.

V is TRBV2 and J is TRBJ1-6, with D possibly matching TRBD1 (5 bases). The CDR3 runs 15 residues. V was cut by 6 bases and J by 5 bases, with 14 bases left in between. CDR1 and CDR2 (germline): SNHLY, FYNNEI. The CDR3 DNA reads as TGTGCCAGCAGCCTAGACAGACTAGATAATTCACCCCTCCACTTT. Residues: CASSLDRLDNSPLHF.

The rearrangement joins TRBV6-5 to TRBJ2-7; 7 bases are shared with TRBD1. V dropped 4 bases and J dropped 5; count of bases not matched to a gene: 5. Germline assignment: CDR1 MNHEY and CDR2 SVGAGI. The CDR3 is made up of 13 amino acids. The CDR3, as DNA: TGTGCCAGCAGTTGGACAGGACGGAACGAGCAGTACTTC. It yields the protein CASSWTGRNEQYF.

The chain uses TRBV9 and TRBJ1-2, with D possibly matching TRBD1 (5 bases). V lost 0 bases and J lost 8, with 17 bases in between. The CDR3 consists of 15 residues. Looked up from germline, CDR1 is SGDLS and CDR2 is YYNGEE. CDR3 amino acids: CASSVAGDSSYGYTF. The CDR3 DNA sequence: TGTGCCAGCAGCGTAGCTGGGGACTCCTCGTACGGCTACACCTTC.

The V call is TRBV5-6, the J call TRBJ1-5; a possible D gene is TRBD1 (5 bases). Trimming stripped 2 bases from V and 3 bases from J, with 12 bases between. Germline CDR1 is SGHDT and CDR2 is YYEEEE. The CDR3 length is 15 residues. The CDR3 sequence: CASSFFQGINQPQHF. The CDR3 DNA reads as TGTGCCAGCAGCTTCTTCCAGGGTATCAATCAGCCCCAGCATTTT.

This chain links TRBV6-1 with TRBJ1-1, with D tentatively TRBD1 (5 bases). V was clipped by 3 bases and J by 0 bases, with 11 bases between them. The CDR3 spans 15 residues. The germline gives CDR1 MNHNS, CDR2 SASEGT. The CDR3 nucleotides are TGTGCCAGCAGTGACCGGGGGGGAATGAACACTGAAGCTTTCTTT. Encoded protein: CASSDRGGMNTEAFF.

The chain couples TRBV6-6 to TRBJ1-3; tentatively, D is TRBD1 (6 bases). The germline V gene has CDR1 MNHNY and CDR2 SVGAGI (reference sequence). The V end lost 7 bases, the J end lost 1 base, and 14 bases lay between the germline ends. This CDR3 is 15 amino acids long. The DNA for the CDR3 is TGTGCCAGCAAGGGGGGGAGGGGATCTGGAAACACCATATATTTT. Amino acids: CASKGGRGSGNTIYF.

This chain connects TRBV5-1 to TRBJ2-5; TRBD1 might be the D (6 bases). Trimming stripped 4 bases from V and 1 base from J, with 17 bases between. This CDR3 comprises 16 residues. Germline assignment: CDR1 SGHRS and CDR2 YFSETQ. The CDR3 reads CASSEPGGGSQETQYF. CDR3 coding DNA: TGCGCCAGCAGCGAACCTGGGGGCGGAAGCCAAGAGACCCAGTACTTC.

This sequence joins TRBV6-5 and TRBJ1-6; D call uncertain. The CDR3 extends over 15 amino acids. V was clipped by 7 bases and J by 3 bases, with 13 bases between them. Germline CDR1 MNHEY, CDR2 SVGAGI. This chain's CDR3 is CASTPAGSYNSPLHF. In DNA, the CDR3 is TGTGCCAGCACCCCGGCGGGGAGCTATAATTCACCCCTCCACTTT.

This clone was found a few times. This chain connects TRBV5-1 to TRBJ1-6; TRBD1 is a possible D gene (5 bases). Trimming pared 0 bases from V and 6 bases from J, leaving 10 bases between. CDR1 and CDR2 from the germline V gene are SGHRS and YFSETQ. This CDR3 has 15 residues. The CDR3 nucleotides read TGCGCCAGCAGCTTGGCCGCAGGGATTAATTCACCCCTCCACTTT. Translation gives CASSLAAGINSPLHF. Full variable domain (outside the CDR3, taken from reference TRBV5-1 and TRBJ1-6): KAGVTQTPRYLIKTRGQQVTLSCSPISGHRSVSWYQQTPGQGLQFLFEYFSETQRNKGNFPGRFSGRQFSNSRSEMNVSTLELGDSALYLCASSLAAGINSPLHFGNGTRLTVT.

Written as DNA, the CDR3 is TGTGCCAGCAGTGAAATGGGACAGGGGGGGAACACTGAAGCTTTCTTT. This codes for CASSEMGQGGNTEAFF. This chain joins TRBV6-1 and TRBJ1-1; the match to TRBD1 covers 11 bases. Losses at the gene ends were 2 bases for V and 1 base for J; bases not matched to a gene: 3. The CDR3 consists of 16 residues. Germline CDR1 reads MNHNS; CDR2 reads SASEGT.

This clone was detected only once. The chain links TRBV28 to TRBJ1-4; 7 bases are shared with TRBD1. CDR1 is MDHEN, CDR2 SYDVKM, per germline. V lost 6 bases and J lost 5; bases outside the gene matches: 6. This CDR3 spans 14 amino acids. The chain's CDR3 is CASRGDSSNEKLFF. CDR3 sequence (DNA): TGTGCCAGCAGGGGGGACAGTTCGAATGAAAAACTGTTTTTT.

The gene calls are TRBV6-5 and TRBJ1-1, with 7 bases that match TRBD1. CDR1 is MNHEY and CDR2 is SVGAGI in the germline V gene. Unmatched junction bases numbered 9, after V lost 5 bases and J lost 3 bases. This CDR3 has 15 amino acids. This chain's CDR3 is CASSKGHTGDTEAFF. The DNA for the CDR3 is TGTGCCAGCAGTAAGGGACATACAGGGGACACTGAAGCTTTCTTT.

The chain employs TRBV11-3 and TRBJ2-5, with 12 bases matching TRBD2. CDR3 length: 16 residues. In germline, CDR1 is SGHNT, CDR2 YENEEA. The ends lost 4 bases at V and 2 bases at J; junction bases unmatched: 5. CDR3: CASSSGLAGNQETQYF. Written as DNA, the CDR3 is TGTGCCAGCAGCTCGGGACTAGCGGGCAATCAAGAGACCCAGTACTTC. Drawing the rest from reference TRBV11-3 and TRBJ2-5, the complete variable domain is EAGVVQSPRYKIIEKKQPVAFWCNPISGHNTLYWYLQNLGQGPELLIRYENEEAVDDSQLPKDRFSAERLKGVDSTLKIQPAELGDSAVYLCASSSGLAGNQETQYFGPGTRLLVL.

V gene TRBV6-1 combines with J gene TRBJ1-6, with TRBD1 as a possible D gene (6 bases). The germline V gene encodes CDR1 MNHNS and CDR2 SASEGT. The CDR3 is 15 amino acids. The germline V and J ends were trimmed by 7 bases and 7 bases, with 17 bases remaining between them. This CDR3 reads CASTPIGTGNSPLHF. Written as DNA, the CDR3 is TGTGCCAGCACCCCGATAGGAACAGGGAATTCACCCCTCCACTTT.

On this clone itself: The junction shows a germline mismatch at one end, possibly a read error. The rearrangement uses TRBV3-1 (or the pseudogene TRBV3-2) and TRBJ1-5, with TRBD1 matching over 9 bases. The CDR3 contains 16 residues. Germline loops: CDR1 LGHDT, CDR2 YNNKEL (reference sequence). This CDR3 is CASSHLGQGPNQLQHF. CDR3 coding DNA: TGTGCCAGCAGCCATTTGGGACAGGGCCCCAATCAGCTCCAGCATTTT.

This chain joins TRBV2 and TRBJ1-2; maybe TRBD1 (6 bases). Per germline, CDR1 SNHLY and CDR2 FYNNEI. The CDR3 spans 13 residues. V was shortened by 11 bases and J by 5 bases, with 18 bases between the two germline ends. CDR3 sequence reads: CAVQFGQLYGYTF. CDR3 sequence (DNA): TGTGCCGTTCAATTCGGACAGTTATATGGCTACACCTTC.

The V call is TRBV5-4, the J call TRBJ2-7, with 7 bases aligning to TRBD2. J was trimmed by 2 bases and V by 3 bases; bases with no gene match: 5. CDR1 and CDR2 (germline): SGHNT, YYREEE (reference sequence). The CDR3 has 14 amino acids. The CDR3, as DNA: TGTGCCAGCAGCTGGGGGGGGACTACCTACGAGCAGTACTTC. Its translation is CASSWGGTTYEQYF.

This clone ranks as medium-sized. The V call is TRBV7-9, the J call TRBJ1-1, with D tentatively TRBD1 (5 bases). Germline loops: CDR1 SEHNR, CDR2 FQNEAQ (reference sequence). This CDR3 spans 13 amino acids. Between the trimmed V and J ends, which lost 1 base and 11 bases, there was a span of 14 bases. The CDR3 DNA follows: TGTGCCAGCAGCTTAGAATGGGCAGGGAAGGCTTTCTTT. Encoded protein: CASSLEWAGKAFF.

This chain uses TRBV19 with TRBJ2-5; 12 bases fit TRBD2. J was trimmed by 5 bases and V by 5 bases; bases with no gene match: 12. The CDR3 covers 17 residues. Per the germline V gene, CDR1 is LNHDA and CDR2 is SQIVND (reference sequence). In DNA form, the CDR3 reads TGTGCCAGTAGTCCCAACCCGACTAGCGGGGGAGGTGAGACCCAGTACTTC. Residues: CASSPNPTSGGGETQYF.

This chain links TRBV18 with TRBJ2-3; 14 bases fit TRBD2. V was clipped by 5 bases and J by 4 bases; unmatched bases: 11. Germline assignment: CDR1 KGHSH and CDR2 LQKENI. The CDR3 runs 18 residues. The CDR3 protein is CASSSETSGGGPPDTQYF. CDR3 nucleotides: TGTGCCAGCTCATCAGAGACTAGCGGGGGGGGGCCCCCAGATACGCAGTATTTT. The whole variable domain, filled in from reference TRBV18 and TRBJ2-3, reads NAGVMQNPRHLVRRRGQEARLRCSPMKGHSHVYWYRQLPEEGLKFMVYLQKENIIDESGMPKERFSAEFPKEGPSILRIQQVVRGDSAAYFCASSSETSGGGPPDTQYFGPGTRLTVL.

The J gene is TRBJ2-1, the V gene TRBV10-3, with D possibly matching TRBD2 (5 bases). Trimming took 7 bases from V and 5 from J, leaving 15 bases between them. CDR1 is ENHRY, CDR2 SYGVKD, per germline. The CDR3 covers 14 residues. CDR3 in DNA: TGTGCCATCACCGCGGGTACAGCGAACAATGAGCAGTTCTTC. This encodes CAITAGTANNEQFF.

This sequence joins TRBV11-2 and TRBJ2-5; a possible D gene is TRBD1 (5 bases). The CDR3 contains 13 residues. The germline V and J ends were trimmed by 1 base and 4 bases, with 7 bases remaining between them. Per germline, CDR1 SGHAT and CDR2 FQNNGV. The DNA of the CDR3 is TGTGCCAGCAGCTTAGGGCAGGGAGAGACCCAGTACTTC. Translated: CASSLGQGETQYF.

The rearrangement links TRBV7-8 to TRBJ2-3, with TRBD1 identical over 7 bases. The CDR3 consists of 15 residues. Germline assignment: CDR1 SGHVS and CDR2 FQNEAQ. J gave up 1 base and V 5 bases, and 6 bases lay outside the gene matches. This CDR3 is CASSPWGTGTDTQYF. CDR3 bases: TGTGCCAGCAGCCCGTGGGGGACAGGCACAGATACGCAGTATTTT. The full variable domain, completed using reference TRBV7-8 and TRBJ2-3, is GAGVSQSPRYKVAKRGQDVALRCDPISGHVSLFWYQQALGQGPEFLTYFQNEAQLDKSGLPSDRFFAERPEGSVSTLKIQRTQQEDSAVYLCASSPWGTGTDTQYFGPGTRLTVL.

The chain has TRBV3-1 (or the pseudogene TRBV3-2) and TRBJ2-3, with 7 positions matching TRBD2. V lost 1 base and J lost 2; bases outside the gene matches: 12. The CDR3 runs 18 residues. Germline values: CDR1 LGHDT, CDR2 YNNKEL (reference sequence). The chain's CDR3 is CASSQAWGGGPHTDTQYF. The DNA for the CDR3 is TGTGCCAGCAGCCAAGCCTGGGGGGGTGGCCCACACACAGATACGCAGTATTTT.